The clone carrying this TCR beta chain was detected only once. The antigen is unknown. This sample was taken from a study of T cell responses to AZD1222 COVID-19 vaccine. Data came from immunoSEQ multiplex PCR; TCRdb stores just in-frame clones and leaves some out. The sample includes roughly 150,000 clones, roughly nine tenths seen only once; the top ten take over 1.1%. Germline-derived CDR1 and CDR2 are SGHVS and FQNEAQ. The CDR3 is 14 residues long. V was shortened by 1 base and J by 2 bases, with 7 bases between the two germline ends. Whole-study results and caveats: Baseline testing showed seropositivity in only a handful of AZD1222 recipients. In the spike-specific TCR repertoire, nearly half reportedly target unmutated variant regions.

This receptor was obtained from an adult in good health. The V gene is TRBV7-8, the J gene TRBJ2-3, with a possible D match to TRBD2 (5 bases). The material sequenced was peripheral blood, taken on day 0 of AZD1222 vaccination. CDR3 loop: CASSLGADTDTQYF. In DNA form, the CDR3 reads TGTGCCAGCAGCTTAGGAGCGGACACAGATACGCAGTATTTT.